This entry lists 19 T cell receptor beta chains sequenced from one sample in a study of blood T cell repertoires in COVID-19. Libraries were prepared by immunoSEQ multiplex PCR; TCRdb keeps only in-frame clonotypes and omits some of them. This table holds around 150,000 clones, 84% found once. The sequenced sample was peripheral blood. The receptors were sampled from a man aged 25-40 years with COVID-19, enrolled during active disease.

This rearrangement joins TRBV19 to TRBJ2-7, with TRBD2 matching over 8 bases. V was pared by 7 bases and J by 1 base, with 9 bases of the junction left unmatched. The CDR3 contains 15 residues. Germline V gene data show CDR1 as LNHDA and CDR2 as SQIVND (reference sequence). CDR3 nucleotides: TGTGCCAGTACGTCCTCCAGCGGGGGTTCCTACGAGCAGTACTTC. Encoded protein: CASTSSSGGSYEQYF.

CDR3 bases: TGCGCCAGCAGCCCACGGGGGACCACCTACGAGCAGTACTTC. This translates into CASSPRGTTYEQYF. The V call is TRBV5-1, the J call TRBJ2-7; D possibly corresponds to TRBD2 (6 bases). The CDR3 spans 14 residues. In germline, CDR1 is SGHRS, CDR2 YFSETQ. V lost 4 bases, J lost 2 bases, and 13 bases lay in between.

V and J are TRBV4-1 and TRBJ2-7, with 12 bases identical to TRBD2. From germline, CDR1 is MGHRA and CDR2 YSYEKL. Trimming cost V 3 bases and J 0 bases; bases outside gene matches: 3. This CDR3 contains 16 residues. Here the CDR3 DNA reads TGCGCCAGCAGCCAGTCGACTAGCGGGAGCTCCTACGAGCAGTACTTC. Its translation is CASSQSTSGSSYEQYF.

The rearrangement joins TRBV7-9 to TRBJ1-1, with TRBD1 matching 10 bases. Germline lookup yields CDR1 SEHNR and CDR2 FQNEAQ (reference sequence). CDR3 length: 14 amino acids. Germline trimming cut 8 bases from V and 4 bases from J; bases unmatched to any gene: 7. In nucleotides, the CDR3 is TGTGCCAGCCGCCGCGACAGGGGGCGCACTGAAGCTTTCTTT. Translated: CASRRDRGRTEAFF.

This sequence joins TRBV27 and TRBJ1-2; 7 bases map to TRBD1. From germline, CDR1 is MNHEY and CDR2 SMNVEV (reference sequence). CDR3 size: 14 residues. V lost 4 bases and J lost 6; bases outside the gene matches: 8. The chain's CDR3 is CASSSGTELHGYTF. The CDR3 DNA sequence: TGTGCCAGCAGTTCCGGGACAGAGTTGCATGGCTACACCTTC.

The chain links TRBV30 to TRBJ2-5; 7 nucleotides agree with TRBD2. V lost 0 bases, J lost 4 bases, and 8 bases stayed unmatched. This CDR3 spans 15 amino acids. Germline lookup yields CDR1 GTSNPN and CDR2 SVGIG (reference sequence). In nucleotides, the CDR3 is TGTGCCTGGAGTGTAGGCGGGAGTGGGGGAGAGACCCAGTACTTC. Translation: CAWSVGGSGGETQYF.

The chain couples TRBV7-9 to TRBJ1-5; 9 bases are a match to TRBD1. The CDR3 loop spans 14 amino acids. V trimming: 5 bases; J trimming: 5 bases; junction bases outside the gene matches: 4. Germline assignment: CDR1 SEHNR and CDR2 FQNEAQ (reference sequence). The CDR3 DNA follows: TGTGCCAGCAGCCACGACAGGGGGGATCAGCCCCAGCATTTT. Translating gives CASSHDRGDQPQHF.

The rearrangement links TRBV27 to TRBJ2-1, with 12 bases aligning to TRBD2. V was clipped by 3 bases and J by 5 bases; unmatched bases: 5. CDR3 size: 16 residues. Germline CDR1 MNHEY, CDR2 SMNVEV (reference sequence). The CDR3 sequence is CASSFVTSGGNNEQFF. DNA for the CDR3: TGTGCCAGCAGTTTCGTCACTAGCGGGGGGAACAATGAGCAGTTCTTC.

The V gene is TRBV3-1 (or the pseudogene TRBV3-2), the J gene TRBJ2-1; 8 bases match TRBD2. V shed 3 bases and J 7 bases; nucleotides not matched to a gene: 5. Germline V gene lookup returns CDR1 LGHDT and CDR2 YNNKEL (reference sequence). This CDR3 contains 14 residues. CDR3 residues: CASSQSGSKNEQFF. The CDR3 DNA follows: TGTGCCAGCAGCCAGAGCGGGAGTAAGAATGAGCAGTTCTTC.

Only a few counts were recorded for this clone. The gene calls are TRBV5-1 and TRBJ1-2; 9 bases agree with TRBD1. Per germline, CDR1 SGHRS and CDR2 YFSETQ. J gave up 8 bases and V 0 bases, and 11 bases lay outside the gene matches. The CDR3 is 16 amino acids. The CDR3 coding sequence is TGCGCCAGCAGCTTGGACCCCTCGACAGGGGGAGAGGGCTACACCTTC. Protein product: CASSLDPSTGGEGYTF.

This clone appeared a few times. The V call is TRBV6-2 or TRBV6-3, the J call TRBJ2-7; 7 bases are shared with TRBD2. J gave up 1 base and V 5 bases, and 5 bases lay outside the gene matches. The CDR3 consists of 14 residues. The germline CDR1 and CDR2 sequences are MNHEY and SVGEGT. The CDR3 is CASSAQRGSYEQYF. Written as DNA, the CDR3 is TGTGCCAGCAGTGCTCAGCGGGGTTCCTACGAGCAGTACTTC.

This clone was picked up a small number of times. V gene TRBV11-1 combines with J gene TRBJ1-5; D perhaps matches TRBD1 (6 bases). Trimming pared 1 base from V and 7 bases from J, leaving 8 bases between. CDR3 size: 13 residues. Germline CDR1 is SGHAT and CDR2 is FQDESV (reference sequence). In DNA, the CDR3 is TGTGCCAGCAGCTTAGGACAGGCGCAGCCCCAGCATTTT. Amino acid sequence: CASSLGQAQPQHF.

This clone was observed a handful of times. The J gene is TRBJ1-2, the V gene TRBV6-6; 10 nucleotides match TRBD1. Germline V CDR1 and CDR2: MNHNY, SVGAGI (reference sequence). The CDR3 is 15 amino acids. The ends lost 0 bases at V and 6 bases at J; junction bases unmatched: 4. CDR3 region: CASSYSTGGGHGYTF. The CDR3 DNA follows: TGTGCCAGCAGTTACTCGACAGGGGGCGGTCATGGCTACACCTTC.

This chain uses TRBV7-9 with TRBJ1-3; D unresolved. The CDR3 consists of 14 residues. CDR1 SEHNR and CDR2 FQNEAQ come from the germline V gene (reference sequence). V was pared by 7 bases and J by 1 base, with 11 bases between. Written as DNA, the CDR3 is TGTGCCAGCACGTCCGCAGGTTCTGGAAACACCATATATTTT. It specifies CASTSAGSGNTIYF.

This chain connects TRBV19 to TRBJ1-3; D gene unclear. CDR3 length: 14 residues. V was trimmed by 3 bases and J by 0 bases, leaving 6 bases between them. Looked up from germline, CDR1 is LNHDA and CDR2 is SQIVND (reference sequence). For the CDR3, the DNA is TGTGCCAGTAGTATTTCCAACTCTGGAAACACCATATATTTT. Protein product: CASSISNSGNTIYF.

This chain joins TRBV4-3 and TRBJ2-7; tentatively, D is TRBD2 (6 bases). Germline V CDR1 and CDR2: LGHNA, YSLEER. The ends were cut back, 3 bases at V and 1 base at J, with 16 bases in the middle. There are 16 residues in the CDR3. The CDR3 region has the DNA TGCGCCAGCAGCCATTCCATACGCCGGGGGTCCTACGAGCAGTACTTC. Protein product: CASSHSIRRGSYEQYF.

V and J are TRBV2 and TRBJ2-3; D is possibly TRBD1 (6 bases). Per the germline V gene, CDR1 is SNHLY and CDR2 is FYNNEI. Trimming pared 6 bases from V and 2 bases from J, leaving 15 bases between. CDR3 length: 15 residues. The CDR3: CASRVQGTATDTQYF. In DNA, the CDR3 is TGTGCCAGCAGAGTGCAGGGGACCGCCACAGATACGCAGTATTTT.

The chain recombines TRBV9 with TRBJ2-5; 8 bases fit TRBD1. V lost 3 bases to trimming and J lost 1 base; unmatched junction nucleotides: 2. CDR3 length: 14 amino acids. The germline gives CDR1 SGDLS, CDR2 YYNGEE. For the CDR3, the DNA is TGTGCCAGCAGCGCAGGACAGGGCCAAGAGACCCAGTACTTC. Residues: CASSAGQGQETQYF.

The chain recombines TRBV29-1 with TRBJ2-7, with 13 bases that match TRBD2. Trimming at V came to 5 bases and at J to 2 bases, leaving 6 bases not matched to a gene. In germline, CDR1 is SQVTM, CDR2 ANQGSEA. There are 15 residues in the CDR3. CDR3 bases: TGCAGCGTTAGACTAGCGGGAGGAAAGACCTACGAGCAGTACTTC. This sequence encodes CSVRLAGGKTYEQYF.